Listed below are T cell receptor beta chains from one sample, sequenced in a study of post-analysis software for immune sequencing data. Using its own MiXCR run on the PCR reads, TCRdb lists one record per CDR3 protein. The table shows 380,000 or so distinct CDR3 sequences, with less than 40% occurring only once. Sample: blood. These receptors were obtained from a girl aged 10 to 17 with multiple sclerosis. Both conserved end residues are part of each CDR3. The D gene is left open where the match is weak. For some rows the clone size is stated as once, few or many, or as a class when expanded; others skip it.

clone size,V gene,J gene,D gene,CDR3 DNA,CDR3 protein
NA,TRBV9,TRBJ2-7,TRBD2,TGTGCCAGCAGCGCGGGAGCTAGCGGGACCTACGAGCAGTACTTC,CASSAGASGTYEQYF
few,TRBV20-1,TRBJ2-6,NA,TGCAGTGCTAGAGATACGGGGGAGGCCTCTGGGGCCAACGTCCTGACTTTC,CSARDTGEASGANVLTF
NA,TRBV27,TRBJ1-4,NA,TGTGCCAGCAGTTTCGGAGGCGCAACTAATGAAAAACGGTTTTTT,CASSFGGATNEKRFF
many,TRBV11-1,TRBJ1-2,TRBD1,TGTGCCAGCAGCCCACGGACAGGAGGAAACTATGGCTACACCTTC,CASSPRTGGNYGYTF
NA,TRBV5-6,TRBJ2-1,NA,TGTGCCAGCCTCCTGTCCTACGGGGGCTACAATGAGCAGTTCTTC,CASLLSYGGYNEQFF
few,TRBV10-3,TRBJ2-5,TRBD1,TGTGCCATCAGTGAAGGGGGGACAGGCCAAGAGACCCAGTACTTC,CAISEGGTGQETQYF
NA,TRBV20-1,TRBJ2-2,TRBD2,TGCAGTGCTAGAGATATAGCGGGGGCGAACACCGGGGAGCTGTTTTTT,CSARDIAGANTGELFF
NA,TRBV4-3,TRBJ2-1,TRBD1,TGCGCCAGCAGCCAAGATGGGACAGGCTCCTACAATGAGCAGTTCTTC,CASSQDGTGSYNEQFF
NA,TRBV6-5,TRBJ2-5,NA,TGTGCCAGCAGTTACTCGGGGCAGGTGGAGACCCAGTACTTC,CASSYSGQVETQYF
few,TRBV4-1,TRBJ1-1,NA,TGCGCCAGCAGCCAAACCCGGGGGGGGGCGAACACTGAAGCTTTCTTT,CASSQTRGGANTEAFF
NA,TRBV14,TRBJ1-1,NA,TGTGCCAGCAGCCAAGGCCTGGACTCGCAGCTTGAAGCTTTCTTT,CASSQGLDSQLEAFF
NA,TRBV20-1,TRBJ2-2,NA,TGCAGTGCTAGAGGGAGGGTCGGCACCGGGGAGCTGTTTTTT,CSARGRVGTGELFF
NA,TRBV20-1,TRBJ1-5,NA,TGCAGTGCCGGGACCGCAATTAATCAGCCCCAGCATTTT,CSAGTAINQPQHF
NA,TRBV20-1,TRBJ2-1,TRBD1,TGCAGTGCTAGAGGAAGAGGGAGACAGGGGTACAATGAGCAGTTCTTC,CSARGRGRQGYNEQFF
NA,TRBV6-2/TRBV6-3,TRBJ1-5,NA,TGTGCCAGCACTCAAAGGTCCCCCGCTAGGGGCAATCAGCCCCAGCATTTT,CASTQRSPARGNQPQHF
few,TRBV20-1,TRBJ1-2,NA,TGCAGTGCTAGAGATCCTGGACGGGGGGCTTTCTATGGCTACACCTTC,CSARDPGRGAFYGYTF
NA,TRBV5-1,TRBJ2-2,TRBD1,TGCGCCAGCAGCTTGGCCGTGCAGGGGGCAGGGACCGGGGAGCTGTTTTTT,CASSLAVQGAGTGELFF
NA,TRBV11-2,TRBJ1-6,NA,TGTGCCAGCAGCTTTCCCAGGGATTCACCCCTCCACTTT,CASSFPRDSPLHF
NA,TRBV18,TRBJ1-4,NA,TGTGCCAGCTCACCCTCGCGGGAAAAACTGTTTTTT,CASSPSREKLFF
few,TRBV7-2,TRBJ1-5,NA,TGTGCCAGCCGGGACCCCAATCAGCCCCAGCATTTT,CASRDPNQPQHF
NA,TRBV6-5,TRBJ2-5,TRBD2,TGTGCCAGCGTTAGGGGGTTAGCGGGGGGGCAGGAGACCCAGTACTTC,CASVRGLAGGQETQYF
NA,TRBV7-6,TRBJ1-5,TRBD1,TGTGCCAGCAGCCCTTTAGGGGGCGGCAATCAGCCCCAGCATTTT,CASSPLGGGNQPQHF
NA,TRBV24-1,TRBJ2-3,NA,TGTGCCACCAGTGATTGGGACGACACAGATACGCAGTATTTT,CATSDWDDTDTQYF
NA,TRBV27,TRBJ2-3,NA,TGTGCCAGCAGAAGCCCGTGGAGCACAGATACGCAGTATTTT,CASRSPWSTDTQYF
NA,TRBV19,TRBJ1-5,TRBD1,TGTGCCAGCGAGACAGGGGGCGGTCAGCCCCAGCATTTT,CASETGGGQPQHF
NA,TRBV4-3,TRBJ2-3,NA,TGCGCCAGCAGCCAGAAGATACTAGTCTCAAGGACAGATACGCAGTATTTT,CASSQKILVSRTDTQYF
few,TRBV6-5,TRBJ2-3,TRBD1,TGTGCCAGCAGTTACTCGATAGGGACAGGGGTGTATTTT,CASSYSIGTGVYF
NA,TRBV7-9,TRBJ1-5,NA,TGTGCCAGCAGCTTGACTGATAGCAATCAGCCCCAGCATTTT,CASSLTDSNQPQHF
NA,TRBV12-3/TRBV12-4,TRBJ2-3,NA,TGTGCCAGCAGTCCAGGAGGGGACCTCACAGATACGCAGTATTTT,CASSPGGDLTDTQYF
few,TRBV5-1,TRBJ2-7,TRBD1,TGCGCCAGCAGCTTCTCCGGGACAGGGGACGAGCAGTACTTC,CASSFSGTGDEQYF
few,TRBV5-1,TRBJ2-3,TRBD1,TGCGCCAGCAGCTTGGGACAGGGGGCGGCAGATACGCAGTATTTT,CASSLGQGAADTQYF
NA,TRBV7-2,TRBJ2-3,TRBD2,TGTGCCAGCAGCTTAGCGCGTTTGGCTAGCGGGGGCCACACAGATACGCAGTATTTT,CASSLARLASGGHTDTQYF
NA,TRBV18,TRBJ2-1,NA,TGTGCCAGCTCACCACCGAAGGGAAGTGAGCAGTTCTTC,CASSPPKGSEQFF
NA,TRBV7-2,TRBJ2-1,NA,TGTGCCAGCAGCTTAGCGAGGCTAGCTTACAATGAGCAGTTCTTC,CASSLARLAYNEQFF
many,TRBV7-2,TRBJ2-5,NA,TGTGCCAGCAGCTTAATAGGACGGCCGGAGACCCAGTACTTC,CASSLIGRPETQYF
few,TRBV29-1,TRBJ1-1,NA,TGCAGCGTTGTACCCCGGACGGGGGGCTCGGGCACTGAAGCTTTCTTT,CSVVPRTGGSGTEAFF
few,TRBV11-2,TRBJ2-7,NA,TGTGCCAGCAGCTTAGGTTCGGAGTACGAGCAGTACTTC,CASSLGSEYEQYF
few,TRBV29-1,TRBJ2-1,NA,TGCAGCGTCCACCATCCTGACCCAAGCTCCTACAATGAGCAGTTCTTC,CSVHHPDPSSYNEQFF
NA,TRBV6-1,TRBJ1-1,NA,TGTGCCAGCAGTGAATGGGGCCTGAACACTGAAGCTTTCTTT,CASSEWGLNTEAFF
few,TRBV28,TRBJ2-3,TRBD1,TGTGCCAGCACTCGCCGACAGGGAATGACTAATACGCAGTATTTT,CASTRRQGMTNTQYF
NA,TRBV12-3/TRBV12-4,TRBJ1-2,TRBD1,TGTGCCAGCAGTCTACGGACAGGACGATTCAACTATGGCTACACCTTC,CASSLRTGRFNYGYTF
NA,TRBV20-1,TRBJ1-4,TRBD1,TGCAGTGCTATATGGGGCCCGAGGGGGCTTAATGAAAAACGGTTTTTT,CSAIWGPRGLNEKRFF
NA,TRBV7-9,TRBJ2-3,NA,TGTGCCAGCAGCCCTCGTGGAGTTCACACAGATACGCAGTATTTT,CASSPRGVHTDTQYF
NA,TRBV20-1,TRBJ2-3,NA,TGCAGTGCTAGACGAGGGGGAACTAGCACAGATACGCAGTATTTT,CSARRGGTSTDTQYF
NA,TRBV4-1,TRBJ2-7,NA,TGCGCCAGCAGCCCGCGCTCGGGGTCCCTCTTGCGCGAGCAGTACTTC,CASSPRSGSLLREQYF
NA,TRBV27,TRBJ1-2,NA,TGTGCCAGCAGGTTGCTTACGGGAGGGGGGCTTTATGGCTACACCTTC,CASRLLTGGGLYGYTF
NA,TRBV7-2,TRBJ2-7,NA,TGTGCCAGCAGCTTATATGTGGACCACGAGCAGTACTTC,CASSLYVDHEQYF
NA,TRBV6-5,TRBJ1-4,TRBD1,TGTGCCAGCAGTCACCGGGACAGGGGGGGCGAAAAACTGTTTTTT,CASSHRDRGGEKLFF
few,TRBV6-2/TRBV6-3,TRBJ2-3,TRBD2,TGTGCCAGCAGTCGCTTTGGCGGGGAGGGGGATACGCAGTATTTT,CASSRFGGEGDTQYF
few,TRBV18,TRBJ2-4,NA,TGTGCCAGCTCCCTTACCACCAGGGTTGGCTACGAGCGGTACTTC,CASSLTTRVGYERYF
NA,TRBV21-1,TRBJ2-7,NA,TGTGCCAGCAGCACACCAGGACAGGGTTGGTACGAGCAGTACTTC,CASSTPGQGWYEQYF
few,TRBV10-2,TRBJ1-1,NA,TGCGCCAGCAGTGAGTCAGCCAGTGAAGCTTTCTTT,CASSESASEAFF
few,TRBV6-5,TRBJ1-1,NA,TGTGCCAGCAATGCCGTGGACAGAAACACTGAAGCTTTCTTT,CASNAVDRNTEAFF
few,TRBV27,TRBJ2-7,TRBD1,TGTGCCAGCAGTTTAAGTGGACAGGGGATCTACGAGCAGTACTTC,CASSLSGQGIYEQYF
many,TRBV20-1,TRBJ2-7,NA,TGCAGTGCGAGCGACGGATACTACGAGCAGTACTTC,CSASDGYYEQYF
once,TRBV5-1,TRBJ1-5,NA,TGCGCCAGCAGCCCCCCCCAAAGACAGTTTAGAATACAGCCCCAGCATTTT,CASSPPQRQFRIQPQHF
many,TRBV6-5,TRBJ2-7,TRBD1,TGTGCCAGCAGTTGGGAGACAGGGTCCTACGAGCAGTACTTC,CASSWETGSYEQYF
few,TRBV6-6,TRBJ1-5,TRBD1,TGTGCCAGCAGTTACGGACAGGGCACCAATCAGCCCCAGCATTTT,CASSYGQGTNQPQHF